One sample yielded the 8 T cell receptor beta chains listed below, sequenced in a study of a mutant IDH1 vaccine in newly diagnosed glioma. Clones were read by immunoSEQ multiplex PCR, and TCRdb kept only the in-frame ones, dropping some. The repertoire holds about 53,000 clones, with less than 85% as singletons. For these TCRs, the target antigens are not known. As to time point: week 5, during vaccination. Vaccinated patients received 300 ug of mutant IDH1 20-mer peptide per dose, with topical imiquimod. The sample consisted of PBMCs, taken from a glioma patient whose treatment included an IDH1 peptide vaccine. The receptor set was obtained from a young woman with glioma. Some clones in this sample may be carry-over from other donors' samples.

The rearrangement uses TRBV13 and TRBJ2-3, with a tentative D call TRBD2 (7 bases). Germline V gene sequence: CDR1 PRHDT, CDR2 FYEKMQ (reference sequence). Trimming shortened V by 2 bases and J by 0 bases, and 9 bases separated the two germline ends. This CDR3 spans 15 amino acids. CDR3 loop: CASSLRGGSTDTQYF. CDR3 nucleotides: TGTGCCAGCAGCTTACGCGGGGGCAGCACAGATACGCAGTATTTT.

Remarks on this clone: A clone one base away is much larger, so this may be a read error. The rearrangement joins TRBV6-5 to TRBJ1-5; D is possibly TRBD1 (5 bases). Germline V CDR1 and CDR2: MNHEY, SVGAGI. Trimming cost V 6 bases and J 6 bases, with 15 bases left between them. The CDR3 extends over 14 amino acids. CDR3 nucleotide sequence: TGTGCCAGCAGGGGGGGTCAGGGAAGTCAGCCCCAGCATTTT. It codes for CASRGGQGSQPQHF.

The V and J genes are TRBV5-1 and TRBJ1-2, with D unresolved. The CDR3 contains 12 residues. V was shortened by 0 bases and J by 7 bases, with 7 bases between the two germline ends. From germline, CDR1 is SGHRS and CDR2 YFSETQ. The CDR3 loop reads CASSLDLSGYTF. Written as DNA, the CDR3 is TGCGCCAGCAGCTTGGATTTATCTGGCTACACCTTC.

This chain connects TRBV27 to TRBJ1-5, with 9 bases that match TRBD1. With 7 bases clipped from V and 3 bases from J, the junction kept 4 bases outside the gene matches. Per the germline V gene, CDR1 is MNHEY and CDR2 is SMNVEV (reference sequence). CDR3 length equals 14 residues. The chain's CDR3 is CASTGQGINQPQHF. As DNA, the CDR3 is TGTGCCAGCACCGGACAGGGGATCAATCAGCCCCAGCATTTT.

This clone was seen a few times. The V gene is TRBV2, the J gene TRBJ1-5; no firm D call. The CDR3 covers 15 residues. Per germline, CDR1 SNHLY and CDR2 FYNNEI. V lost 2 bases and J 2 bases, leaving 10 bases between the germline ends. The CDR3 DNA reads TGTGCCAGCAGTGAAACGGCTTATGGCAATCAGCCCCAGCATTTT. This translates into CASSETAYGNQPQHF.

This chain connects TRBV14 to TRBJ1-2, with 10 bases lining up with TRBD1. This CDR3 spans 14 amino acids. Germline-derived CDR1 and CDR2 are SGHDN and FVKESK. V gave up 5 bases and J gave up 5 bases; unmatched junction bases: 5. Here the CDR3 reads CASSATGGDYGYTF. CDR3 bases: TGTGCCAGCAGCGCGACAGGGGGCGATTATGGCTACACCTTC.

The chain couples TRBV6-5 to TRBJ1-4; no clear D. This CDR3 is 15 amino acids long. V lost 2 bases and J 2 bases, leaving 9 bases between the germline ends. CDR1 is MNHEY, CDR2 SVGAGI, per germline. The CDR3 bases are TGTGCCAGCAGTTACGTAGGGCCCACTAATGAAAAACTGTTTTTT. This gives the protein CASSYVGPTNEKLFF.

This rearrangement joins TRBV10-2 to TRBJ2-7, with a tentative D call TRBD1 (5 bases). Between the trimmed V and J ends, which lost 5 bases and 4 bases, there was a span of 12 bases. The CDR3 totals 13 residues. Germline V CDR1 and CDR2: WSHSY, SAAADI. The CDR3 here is CASSRQGLYEQYF. CDR3 nucleotide sequence: TGCGCCAGCAGTCGCCAGGGTCTATACGAGCAGTACTTC.